This TCR beta chain was sequenced in a study of blood T cell repertoires in COVID-19. Study information: COVID-19 samples from acute and convalescent phases originated in the United States, Italy and Spain. Sample material is recorded as cDNA or gDNA derived from T cells, B-cell-depleted T cells, or PBMCs.

Authors' processing steps: Reference gene primer amplification gave nucleated cell count estimates. Here immunoSEQ multiplex PCR was the method, and the copy in TCRdb shows in-frame clones only, minus some. D and trimming come from the DNA, and the V and J calls and clone size come from that table. The sample has 95,000 to 150,000 clones, around 86% seen once. CDR1 and CDR2 from the germline V gene are SGHRS and YFSETQ. The CDR3 spans 14 residues. The V end lost 3 bases, the J end lost 7 bases, and 14 bases lay between the germline ends. V is TRBV5-1 and J is TRBJ1-5; D is perhaps TRBD1 (5 bases). The sample taken for sequencing was peripheral blood. The receptor was derived from a man in his sixties with acute or convalescent COVID-19. In DNA, the CDR3 is TGCGCCAGCAGCTCGGGACTGGGCGAACAGCCCCAGCATTTT. Encoded protein: CASSSGLGEQPQHF.